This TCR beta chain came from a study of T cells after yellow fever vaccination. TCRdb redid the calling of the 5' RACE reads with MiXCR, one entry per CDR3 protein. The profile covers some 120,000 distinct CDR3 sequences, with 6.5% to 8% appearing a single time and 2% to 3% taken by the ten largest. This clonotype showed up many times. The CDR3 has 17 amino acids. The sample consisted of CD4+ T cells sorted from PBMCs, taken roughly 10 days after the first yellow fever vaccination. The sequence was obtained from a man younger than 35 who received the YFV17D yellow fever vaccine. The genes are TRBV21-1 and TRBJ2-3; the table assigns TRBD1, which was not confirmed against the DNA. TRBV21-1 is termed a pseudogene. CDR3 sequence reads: CASSYKTGLPGADTQYF. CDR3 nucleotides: TGTGCCAGCAGCTATAAAACCGGTCTTCCAGGGGCAGATACGCAGTATTTT.